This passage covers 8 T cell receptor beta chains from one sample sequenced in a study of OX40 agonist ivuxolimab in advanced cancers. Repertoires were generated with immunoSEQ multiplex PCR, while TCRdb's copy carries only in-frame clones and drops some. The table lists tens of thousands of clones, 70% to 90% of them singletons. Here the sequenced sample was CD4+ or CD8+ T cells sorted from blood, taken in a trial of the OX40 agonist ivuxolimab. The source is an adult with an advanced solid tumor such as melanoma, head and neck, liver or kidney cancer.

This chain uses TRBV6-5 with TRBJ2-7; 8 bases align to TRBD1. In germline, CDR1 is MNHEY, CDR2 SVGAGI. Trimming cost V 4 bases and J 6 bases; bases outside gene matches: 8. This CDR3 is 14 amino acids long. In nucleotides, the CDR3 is TGTGCCAGCAGTTCCCAGGGGGCGCTTTTCGAGCAGTACTTC. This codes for CASSSQGALFEQYF.

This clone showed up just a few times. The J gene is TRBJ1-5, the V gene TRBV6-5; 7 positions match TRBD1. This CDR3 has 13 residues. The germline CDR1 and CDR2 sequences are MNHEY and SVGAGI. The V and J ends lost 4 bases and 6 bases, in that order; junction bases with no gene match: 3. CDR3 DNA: TGTGCCAGCAGTTCCGACAGGGCTCAGCCCCAGCATTTT. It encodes CASSSDRAQPQHF.

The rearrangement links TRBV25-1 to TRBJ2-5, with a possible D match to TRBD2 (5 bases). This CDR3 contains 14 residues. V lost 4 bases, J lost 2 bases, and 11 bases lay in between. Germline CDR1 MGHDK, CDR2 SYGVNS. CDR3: CASSVYTSQETQYF. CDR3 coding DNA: TGTGCCAGCAGTGTATACACTAGTCAAGAGACCCAGTACTTC.

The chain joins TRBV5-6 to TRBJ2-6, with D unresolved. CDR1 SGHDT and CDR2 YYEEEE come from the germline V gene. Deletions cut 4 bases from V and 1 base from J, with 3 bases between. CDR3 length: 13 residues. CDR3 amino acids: CASSPSGANVLTF. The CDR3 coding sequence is TGTGCCAGCAGCCCATCTGGGGCCAACGTCCTGACTTTC.

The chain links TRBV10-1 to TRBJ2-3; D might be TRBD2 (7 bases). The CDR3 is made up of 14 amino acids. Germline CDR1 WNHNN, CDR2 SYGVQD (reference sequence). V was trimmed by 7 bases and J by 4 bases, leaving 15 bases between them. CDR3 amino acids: CASNERGGPDTQYF. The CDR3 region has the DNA TGCGCCAGCAATGAAAGGGGGGGCCCAGATACGCAGTATTTT.

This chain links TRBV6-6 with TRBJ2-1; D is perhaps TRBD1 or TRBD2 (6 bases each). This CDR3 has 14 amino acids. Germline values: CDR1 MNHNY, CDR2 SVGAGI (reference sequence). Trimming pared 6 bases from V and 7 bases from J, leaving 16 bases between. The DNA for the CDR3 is TGTGCCAGCAGACAAGGGGGGAGTAAGAATGAGCAGTTCTTC. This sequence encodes CASRQGGSKNEQFF.

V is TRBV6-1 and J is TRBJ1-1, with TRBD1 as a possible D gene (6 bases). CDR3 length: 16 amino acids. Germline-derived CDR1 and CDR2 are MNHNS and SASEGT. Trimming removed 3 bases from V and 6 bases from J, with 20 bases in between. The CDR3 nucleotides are TGTGCCAGCAGTGATTATTACAGGGCAGGCCGGCCTGAAGCTTTCTTT. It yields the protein CASSDYYRAGRPEAFF.

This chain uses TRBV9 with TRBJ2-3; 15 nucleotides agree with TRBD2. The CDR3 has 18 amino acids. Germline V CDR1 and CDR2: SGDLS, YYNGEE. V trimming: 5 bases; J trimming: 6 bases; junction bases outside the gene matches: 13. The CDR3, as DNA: TGTGCCAGCAGGAGAGAAGGGGGACTAGCGGGAGGCGGGGATACGCAGTATTTT. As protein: CASRREGGLAGGGDTQYF.